Listed below are T cell receptor beta chains from one sample, sequenced in a study of T cells in tuberculosis. TCRdb's copy holds only in-frame clones and misses some; the assay was immunoSEQ multiplex PCR. The data show roughly 34,000 clones, 97% seen once. Material for sequencing was PBMCs. All receptors derive from a donor under 30 with latent tuberculosis or without tuberculosis infection. CDR3s include the opening cysteine and the closing phenylalanine or tryptophan.

J | V | CDR3
TRBJ2-3 | TRBV9 | CASSVLAGRTDTQYF
TRBJ2-7 | TRBV6-5 | CATLGGTGSEQYF
TRBJ2-2 | TRBV5-1 | CASIEAGGTGELFF
TRBJ2-1 | TRBV4-1 | CASSQPTSGGDHEQFF
TRBJ1-5 | TRBV30 | CAWKQGNQPQHF
TRBJ1-2 | TRBV7-6 | CASSFLANYGYTF
TRBJ1-1 | TRBV19 | CASSIQGGNTEAFF
TRBJ2-3 | TRBV19 | CASSRLQTGDTQYF
TRBJ2-2 | TRBV6-5 | CASSKQGTTGELFF
TRBJ2-7 | TRBV11-3 | CASSLGTGSYEQYF
TRBJ2-1 | TRBV6-4 | CASSAGAGVGNEQFF
TRBJ2-5 | TRBV7-7 | CASSSPKGTGQETQYF
TRBJ2-7 | TRBV6-1 | CASSPSGQESYEQYF
TRBJ2-1 | TRBV11-2 | CASSLIREQFF
TRBJ2-7 | TRBV28 | CASLPLRLSGVYEQYF
TRBJ1-5 | TRBV5-1 | CASSLGTGVNQPQHF
TRBJ2-5 | TRBV5-4 | CASSLVLAGGQETQYF
TRBJ2-1 | TRBV19 | CASSIRASRSNEQFF
TRBJ1-4 | TRBV29-1 | CSVGQGAANEKLFF
TRBJ1-1 | TRBV4-2 | CASTSGGHLNTEAFF
TRBJ1-3 | TRBV12-5 | CASGVGGGPGNTIYF
TRBJ2-7 | TRBV6-1 | CASRRDRVYEQYF
TRBJ2-7 | TRBV29-1 | CSAVDNSYEQYF
TRBJ2-2 | TRBV18 | CASSPTRGSGELFF
TRBJ1-5 | TRBV21-1 | CASQQGQGQPQHF
TRBJ2-3 | TRBV7-9 | CASSTRMGTDTQYF
TRBJ1-1 | TRBV2 | CASSEWGRDTEAFF
TRBJ2-3 | TRBV19 | CASSIGLSTDTQYF
TRBJ1-2 | TRBV15 | CATSRDRYGYTF